Sequencing of this T cell receptor (beta chain) was carried out in a study of shared clonotypes between healthy human individuals. Naive CD8 isolation took CD45RO-negative cells positively selected for CCR7 and excluded terminally differentiated effector memory CD45RA+ cells. The deep-level immunoSEQ assay was used. Repertoires were generated with immunoSEQ multiplex PCR, while TCRdb's copy carries only in-frame clones and drops some. Found here are around 1.9 million clones, 93% of them singletons; the top ten hold about 1.8%. On this clone: At the DNA level, this CDR3 is encoded by other sequences in the same sample as well.

Trimming shortened V by 3 bases and J by 0 bases, and 1 base separated the two germline ends. Looked up from germline, CDR1 is SGHAT and CDR2 is FQNNGV. The CDR3 loop spans 12 amino acids. The sequenced sample was naive CD8+ T cells from PBMCs. The clonotype was recovered from a man aged 18-30 years in good health. Some clones in this sample may be carry-over from other donors' samples. The gene calls are TRBV11-2 and TRBJ2-3; no clear D gene. The CDR3 sequence: CASSFSTDTQYF. CDR3 DNA: TGTGCCAGCAGCTTCAGCACAGATACGCAGTATTTT.